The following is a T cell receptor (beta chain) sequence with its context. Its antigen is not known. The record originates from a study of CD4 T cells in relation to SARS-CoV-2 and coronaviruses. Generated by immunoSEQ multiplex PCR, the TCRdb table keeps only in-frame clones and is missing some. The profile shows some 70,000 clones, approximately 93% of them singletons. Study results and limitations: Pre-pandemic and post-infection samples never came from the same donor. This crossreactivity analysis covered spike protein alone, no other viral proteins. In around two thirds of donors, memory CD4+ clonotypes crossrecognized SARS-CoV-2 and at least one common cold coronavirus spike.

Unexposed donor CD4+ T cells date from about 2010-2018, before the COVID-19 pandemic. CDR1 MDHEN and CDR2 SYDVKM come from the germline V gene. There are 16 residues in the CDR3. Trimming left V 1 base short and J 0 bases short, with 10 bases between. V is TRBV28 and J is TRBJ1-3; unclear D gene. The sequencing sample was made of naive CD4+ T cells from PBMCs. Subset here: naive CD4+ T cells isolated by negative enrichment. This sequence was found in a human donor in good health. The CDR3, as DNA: TGTGCCAGCAGTTTATCTGGGTTAAGCTCTGGAAACACCATATATTTT. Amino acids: CASSLSGLSSGNTIYF.